This T cell receptor beta chain was identified during a study of shared clonotypes between healthy human individuals. Measured with immunoSEQ multiplex PCR; TCRdb has only the in-frame clones, and not every one. The table records 95,000 to 120,000 clones, approximately 70% of them present only once. Pooled CD45RO+ cells and CCR7-negative CD45RA+ TemRA cells made up CD8 memory. V shed 0 bases and J shed 8 bases, with 11 bases lying between them. Germline loops: CDR1 SGHTA, CDR2 FQGNSA. The CDR3 is 14 amino acids. V usage is TRBV7-2 and J usage is TRBJ2-4; D is possibly TRBD2 (6 bases). Specimen: memory CD8+ T cells sorted from blood. Stated subset: CD45RO+ cells pooled with CCR7-negative TemRA cells. This TCR was recovered from a woman aged 25 to 39 in good health. CDR3 sequence: CASSLAPWEDIQYF. Written as DNA, the CDR3 is TGTGCCAGCAGCTTAGCACCATGGGAGGACATTCAGTACTTC.